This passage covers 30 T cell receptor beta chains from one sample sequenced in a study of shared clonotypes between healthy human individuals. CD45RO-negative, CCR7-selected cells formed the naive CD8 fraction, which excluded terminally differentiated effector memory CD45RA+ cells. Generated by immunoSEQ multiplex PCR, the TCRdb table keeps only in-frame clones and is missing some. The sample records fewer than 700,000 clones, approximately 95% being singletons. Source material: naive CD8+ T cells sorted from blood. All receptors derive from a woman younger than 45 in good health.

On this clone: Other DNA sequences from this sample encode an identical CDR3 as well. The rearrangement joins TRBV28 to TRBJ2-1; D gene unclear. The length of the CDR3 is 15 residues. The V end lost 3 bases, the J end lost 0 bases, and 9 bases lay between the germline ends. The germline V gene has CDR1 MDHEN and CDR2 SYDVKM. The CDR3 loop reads CASSLDLSSYNEQFF. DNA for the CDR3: TGTGCCAGCAGTTTGGACCTGAGCTCCTACAATGAGCAGTTCTTC.

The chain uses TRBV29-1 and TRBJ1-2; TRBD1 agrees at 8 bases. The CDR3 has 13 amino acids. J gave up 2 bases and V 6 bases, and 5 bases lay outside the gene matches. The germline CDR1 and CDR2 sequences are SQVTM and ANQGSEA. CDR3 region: CSVDRGQNYGYTF. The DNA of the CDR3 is TGCAGCGTCGACAGGGGCCAGAACTATGGCTACACCTTC.

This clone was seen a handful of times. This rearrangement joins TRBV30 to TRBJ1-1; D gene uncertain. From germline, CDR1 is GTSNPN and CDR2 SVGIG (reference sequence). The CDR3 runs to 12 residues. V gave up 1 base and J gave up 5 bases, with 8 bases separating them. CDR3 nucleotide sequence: TGTGCCTGGAGTGAGGGCGGGACTGAAGCTTTCTTT. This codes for CAWSEGGTEAFF. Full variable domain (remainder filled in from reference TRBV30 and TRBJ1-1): SQTIHQWPATLVQPVGSPLSLECTVEGTSNPNLYWYRQAAGRGLQLLFYSVGIGQISSEVPQNLSASRPQDRQFILSSKKLLLSDSGFYLCAWSEGGTEAFFGQGTRLTVV.

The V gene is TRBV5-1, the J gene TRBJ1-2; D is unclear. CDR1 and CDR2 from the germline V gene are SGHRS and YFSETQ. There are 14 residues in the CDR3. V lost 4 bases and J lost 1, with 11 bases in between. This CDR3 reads CASSNHDHNYGYTF. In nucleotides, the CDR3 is TGCGCCAGCAGCAACCACGACCATAACTATGGCTACACCTTC.

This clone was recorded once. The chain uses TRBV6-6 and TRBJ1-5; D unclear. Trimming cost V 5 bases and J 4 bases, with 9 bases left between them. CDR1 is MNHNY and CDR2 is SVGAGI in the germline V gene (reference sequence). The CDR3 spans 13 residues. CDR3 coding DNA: TGTGCCAGCAGTCCGACGGCGAATCAGCCCCAGCATTTT. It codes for CASSPTANQPQHF.

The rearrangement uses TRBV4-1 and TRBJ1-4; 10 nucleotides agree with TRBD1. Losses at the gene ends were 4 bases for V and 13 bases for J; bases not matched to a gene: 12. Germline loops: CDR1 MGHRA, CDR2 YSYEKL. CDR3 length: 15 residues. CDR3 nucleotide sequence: TGCGCCAGCAGCCCCAGGACAGGGGGTCAGACGAGACTGTTTTTT. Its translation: CASSPRTGGQTRLFF.

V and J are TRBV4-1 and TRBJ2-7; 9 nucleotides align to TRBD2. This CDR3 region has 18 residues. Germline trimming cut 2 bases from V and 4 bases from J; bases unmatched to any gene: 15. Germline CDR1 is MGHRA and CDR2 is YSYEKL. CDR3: CASSQYPPSSREGYEQYF. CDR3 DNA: TGCGCCAGCAGCCAATACCCCCCCTCTTCGCGGGAGGGTTACGAGCAGTACTTC.

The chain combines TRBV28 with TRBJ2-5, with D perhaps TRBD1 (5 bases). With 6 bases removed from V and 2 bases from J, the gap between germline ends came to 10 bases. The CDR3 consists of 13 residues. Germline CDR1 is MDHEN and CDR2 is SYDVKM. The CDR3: CASRPDSQETQYF. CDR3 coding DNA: TGTGCCAGCAGACCAGACAGTCAAGAGACCCAGTACTTC.

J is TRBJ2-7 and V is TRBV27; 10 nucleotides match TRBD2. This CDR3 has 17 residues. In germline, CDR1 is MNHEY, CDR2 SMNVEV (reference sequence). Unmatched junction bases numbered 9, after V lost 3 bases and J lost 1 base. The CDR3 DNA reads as TGTGCCAGCAGTTTCGGAGCGGGAGGGACCCTTTCCTACGAGCAGTACTTC. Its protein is CASSFGAGGTLSYEQYF.

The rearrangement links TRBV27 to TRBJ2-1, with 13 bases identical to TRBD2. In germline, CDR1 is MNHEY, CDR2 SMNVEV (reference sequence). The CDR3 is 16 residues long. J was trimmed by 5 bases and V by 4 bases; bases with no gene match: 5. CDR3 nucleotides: TGTGCCAGCAGTTATACTAGCGGGAGGGCCCACAATGAGCAGTTCTTC. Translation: CASSYTSGRAHNEQFF.

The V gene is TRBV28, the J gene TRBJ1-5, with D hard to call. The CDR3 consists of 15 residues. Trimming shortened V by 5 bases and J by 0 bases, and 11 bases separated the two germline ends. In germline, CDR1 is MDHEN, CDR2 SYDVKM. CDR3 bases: TGTGCCAGCAGTCCCTACATGAGTAGCAATCAGCCCCAGCATTTT. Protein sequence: CASSPYMSSNQPQHF.

CDR3 in DNA: TGTGCCAGCAGTGATAATAGCTTAAGGACTACCTCAAGATACTCCTACAATGAGCAGTTCTTC. Translation gives CASSDNSLRTTSRYSYNEQFF. V and J are TRBV2 and TRBJ2-1; D may be TRBD2 (6 bases). The ends were cut back, 3 bases at V and 0 bases at J, with 27 bases in the middle. Germline lookup yields CDR1 SNHLY and CDR2 FYNNEI. This CDR3 comprises 21 residues.

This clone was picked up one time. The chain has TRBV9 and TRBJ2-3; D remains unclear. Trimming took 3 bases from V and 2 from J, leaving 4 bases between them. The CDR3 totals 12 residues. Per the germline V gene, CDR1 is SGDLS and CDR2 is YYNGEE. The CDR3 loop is CASSGYTDTQYF. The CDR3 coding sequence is TGTGCCAGCAGCGGGTACACAGATACGCAGTATTTT.

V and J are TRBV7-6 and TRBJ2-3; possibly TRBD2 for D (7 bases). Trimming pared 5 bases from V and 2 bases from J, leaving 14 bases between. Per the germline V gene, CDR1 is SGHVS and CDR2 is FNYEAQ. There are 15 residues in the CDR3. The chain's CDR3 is CASSPGGGSTDTQYF. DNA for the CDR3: TGTGCCAGCAGCCCTGGCGGGGGCTCCACAGATACGCAGTATTTT.

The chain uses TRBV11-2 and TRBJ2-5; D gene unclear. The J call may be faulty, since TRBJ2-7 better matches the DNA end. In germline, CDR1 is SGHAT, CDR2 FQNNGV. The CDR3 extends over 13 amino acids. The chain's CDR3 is CASSQGSPYEQYF. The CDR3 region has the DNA TGTGCCAGCAGCCAAGGGTCACCCTACGAGCAGTACTTC.

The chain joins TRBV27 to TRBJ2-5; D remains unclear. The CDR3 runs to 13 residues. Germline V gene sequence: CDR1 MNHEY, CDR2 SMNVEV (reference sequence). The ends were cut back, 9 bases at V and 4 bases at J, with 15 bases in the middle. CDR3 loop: CARGPMVSETQYF. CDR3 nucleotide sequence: TGTGCCAGAGGACCTATGGTATCAGAGACCCAGTACTTC.

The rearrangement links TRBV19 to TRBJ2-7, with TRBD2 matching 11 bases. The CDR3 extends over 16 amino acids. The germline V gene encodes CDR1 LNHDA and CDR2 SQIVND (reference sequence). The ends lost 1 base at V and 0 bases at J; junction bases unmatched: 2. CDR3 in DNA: TGTGCCAGTAGTATAGGTCTAGCGGGGGGCTCCTACGAGCAGTACTTC. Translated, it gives CASSIGLAGGSYEQYF.

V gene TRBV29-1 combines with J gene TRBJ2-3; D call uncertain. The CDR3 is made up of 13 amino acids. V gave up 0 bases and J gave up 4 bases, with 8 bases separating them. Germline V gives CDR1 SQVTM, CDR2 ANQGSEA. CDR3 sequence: CSVEDLTSDTQYF. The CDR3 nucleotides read TGCAGCGTTGAAGATTTGACCTCAGATACGCAGTATTTT.

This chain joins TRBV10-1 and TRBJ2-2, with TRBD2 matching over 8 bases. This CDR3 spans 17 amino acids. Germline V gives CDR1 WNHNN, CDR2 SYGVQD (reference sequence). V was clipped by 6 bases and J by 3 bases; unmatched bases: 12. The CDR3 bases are TGCGCCAGCAGCGCCCCCCCGGGAGGGCCGTACACCGGGGAGCTGTTTTTT. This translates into CASSAPPGGPYTGELFF.

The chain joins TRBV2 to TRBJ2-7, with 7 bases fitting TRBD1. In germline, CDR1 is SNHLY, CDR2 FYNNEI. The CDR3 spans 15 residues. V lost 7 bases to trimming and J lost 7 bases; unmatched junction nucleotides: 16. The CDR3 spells CASTRSTGKVTEQYF. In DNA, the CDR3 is TGTGCCAGCACCCGATCGACAGGGAAGGTCACGGAGCAGTACTTC.

CDR3 sequence: CASSLSLANEQFF. The CDR3, as DNA: TGTGCCAGCAGCTTGTCTTTGGCCAATGAGCAGTTCTTC. J is TRBJ2-1 and V is TRBV5-6; unclear D gene. Germline assignment: CDR1 SGHDT and CDR2 YYEEEE. This CDR3 contains 13 residues. V was shortened by 1 base and J by 6 bases, with 8 bases between the two germline ends.

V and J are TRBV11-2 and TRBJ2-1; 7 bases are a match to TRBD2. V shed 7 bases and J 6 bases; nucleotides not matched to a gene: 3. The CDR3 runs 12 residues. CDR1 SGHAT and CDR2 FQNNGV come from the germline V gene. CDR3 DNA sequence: TGTGCCAGCATGCGGGGGTCCAATGAGCAGTTCTTC. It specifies CASMRGSNEQFF.

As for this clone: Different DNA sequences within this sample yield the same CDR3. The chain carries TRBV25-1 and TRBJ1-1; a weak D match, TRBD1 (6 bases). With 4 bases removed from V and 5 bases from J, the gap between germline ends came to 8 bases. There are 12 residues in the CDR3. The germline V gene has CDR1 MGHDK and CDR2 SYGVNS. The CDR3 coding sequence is TGTGCCAGCAGTGCACAGGGAACTGAAGCTTTCTTT. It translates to CASSAQGTEAFF.

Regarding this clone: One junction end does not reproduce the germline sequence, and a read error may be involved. The CDR3 here is CVSSLGATSNQPQHF. CDR3 nucleotides: TGTGTCAGCAGCTTAGGGGCAACCAGCAATCAGCCCCAGCATTTT. The rearrangement joins TRBV7-8 to TRBJ1-5; TRBD1 might be the D (5 bases). CDR3 length equals 15 residues. Germline lookup yields CDR1 SGHVS and CDR2 FQNEAQ. Variable domain in full (rest from reference TRBV7-8 and TRBJ1-5): GAGVSQSPRYKVAKRGQDVALRCDPISGHVSLFWYQQALGQGPEFLTYFQNEAQLDKSGLPSDRFFAERPEGSVSTLKIQRTQQEDSAVYLCVSSLGATSNQPQHFGDGTRLSIL.

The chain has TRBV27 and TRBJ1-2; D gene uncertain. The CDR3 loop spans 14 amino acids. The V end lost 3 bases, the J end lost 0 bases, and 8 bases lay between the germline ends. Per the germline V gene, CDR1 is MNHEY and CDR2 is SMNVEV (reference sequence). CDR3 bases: TGTGCCAGCAGTTTGGACGCATCTAACTATGGCTACACCTTC. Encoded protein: CASSLDASNYGYTF.

The CDR3 reads CASSPFGSSYNEQFF. The CDR3 coding sequence is TGTGCCAGCAGCCCCTTCGGGAGCTCCTACAATGAGCAGTTCTTC. The gene calls are TRBV13 and TRBJ2-1, with D possibly being TRBD2 (6 bases). This CDR3 region has 15 residues. Trimming shortened V by 5 bases and J by 0 bases, and 11 bases separated the two germline ends. Germline CDR1 reads PRHDT; CDR2 reads FYEKMQ (reference sequence).

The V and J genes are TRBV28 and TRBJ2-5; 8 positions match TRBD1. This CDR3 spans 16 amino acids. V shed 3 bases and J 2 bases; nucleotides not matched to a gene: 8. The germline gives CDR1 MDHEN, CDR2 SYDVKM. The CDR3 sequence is CASSFAPDRGQETQYF. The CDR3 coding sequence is TGTGCCAGCAGTTTTGCACCCGACAGGGGTCAAGAGACCCAGTACTTC. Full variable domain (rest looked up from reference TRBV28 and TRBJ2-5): DVKVTQSSRYLVKRTGEKVFLECVQDMDHENMFWYRQDPGLGLRLIYFSYDVKMKEKGDIPEGYSVSREKKERFSLILESASTNQTSMYLCASSFAPDRGQETQYFGPGTRLLVL.

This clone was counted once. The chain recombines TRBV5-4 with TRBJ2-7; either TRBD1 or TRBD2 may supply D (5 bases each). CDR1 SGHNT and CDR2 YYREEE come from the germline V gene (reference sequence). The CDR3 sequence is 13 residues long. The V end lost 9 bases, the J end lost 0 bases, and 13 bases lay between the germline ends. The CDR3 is CATIRDGSYEQYF. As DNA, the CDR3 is TGTGCCACCATAAGGGACGGCTCCTACGAGCAGTACTTC.

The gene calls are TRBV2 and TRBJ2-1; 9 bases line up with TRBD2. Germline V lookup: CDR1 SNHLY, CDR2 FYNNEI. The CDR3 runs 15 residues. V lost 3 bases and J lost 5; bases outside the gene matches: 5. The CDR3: CASSEYSGSNNEQFF. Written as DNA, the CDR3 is TGTGCCAGCAGTGAGTATAGCGGGAGTAACAATGAGCAGTTCTTC. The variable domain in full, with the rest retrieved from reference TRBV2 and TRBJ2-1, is EPEVTQTPSHQVTQMGQEVILRCVPISNHLYFYWYRQILGQKVEFLVSFYNNEISEKSEIFDDQFSVERPDGSNFTLKIRSTKLEDSAMYFCASSEYSGSNNEQFFGPGTRLTVL.

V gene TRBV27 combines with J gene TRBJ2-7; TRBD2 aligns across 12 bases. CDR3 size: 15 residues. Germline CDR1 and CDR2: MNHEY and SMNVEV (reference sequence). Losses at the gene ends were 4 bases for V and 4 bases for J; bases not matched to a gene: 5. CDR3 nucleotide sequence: TGTGCCAGCAGTTCGGGACTAGCGGGCCTATACGAGCAGTACTTC. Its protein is CASSSGLAGLYEQYF.